This is a list of T cell receptor beta chains from one sample in a study of blood T cell repertoires in COVID-19. Sequencing was performed with immunoSEQ multiplex PCR; in TCRdb, only in-frame clones are kept and a portion is missing. The sample contains more than 95,000 clones, approximately 83% of which appear only once. The sequencing sample was made of peripheral blood. The receptors stem from a man at least 80 years old with active or convalescent COVID-19. CDR3s include the opening cysteine and the closing phenylalanine or tryptophan. Fields, in order: D gene, clone size, J gene, CDR3 length, V gene, CDR3 DNA, CDR3 protein. The D gene is left open where the match is weak. The size field is filled for only some rows; it gives once, few, many or a size class.

>NA|NA|TRBJ1-1|16|TRBV19
TGTGCCAGTAGCCCAAGGGGAGGGGTTATGAACACTGAAGCTTTCTTT
CASSPRGGVMNTEAFF
>TRBD2|once|TRBJ2-2|16|TRBV19
TGTGCCAGTAGTATGGGAGGGCGCGTGGCCACCGGGGAGCTGTTTTTT
CASSMGGRVATGELFF
>TRBD1|NA|TRBJ2-7|14|TRBV9
TGTGCCAGCAGCGTACAGGGGACAGGCGGCGAGCAGTACTTC
CASSVQGTGGEQYF
>NA|NA|TRBJ1-5|13|TRBV24-1
TGTGCCACCACGGGACAATTCAATCAGCCCCAGCATTTT
CATTGQFNQPQHF
>NA|NA|TRBJ2-5|15|TRBV4-3
TGCGCCAGCAGCCAATCCTTGACAAGGCTTGAGACCCAGTACTTC
CASSQSLTRLETQYF
>TRBD2|NA|TRBJ2-7|13|TRBV29-1
TGCAGCGTAGGGACTAGCGGAGCCTACGAGCAGTACTTC
CSVGTSGAYEQYF
>NA|NA|TRBJ1-2|13|TRBV27
TGTGCCAGCAGTTTTTGGCAGAACTATGGCTACACCTTC
CASSFWQNYGYTF
>TRBD2|NA|TRBJ2-5|16|TRBV3-1/TRBV3-2
TGTGCCAGCAGCCAACTGACTAGCGGGAGAGTCGAGACCCAGTACTTC
CASSQLTSGRVETQYF
>NA|NA|TRBJ2-6|16|TRBV7-3
TGTGCCAGCAGCCCAGGACTGAGCTCTGGGGCCAACGTCCTGACTTTC
CASSPGLSSGANVLTF
>NA|NA|TRBJ2-7|13|TRBV25-1
TGTGCCAGCACCCCCCCTGGTATAGACGAGCAGTACTTC
CASTPPGIDEQYF
>NA|NA|TRBJ1-2|12|TRBV9
TGTGCCAGCAGCGGCGGGGGAAGAGGCTACACCTTC
CASSGGGRGYTF
>NA|once|TRBJ1-2|15|TRBV24-1
TGTGCCACCAGTGATTTGAAGCAGGGGATCTATGGCTACACCTTC
CATSDLKQGIYGYTF
>TRBD1|NA|TRBJ1-4|14|TRBV19
TGTGCCAGTAGGCCCGGGACAGGGGTCCGGGAACTGTTTTTT
CASRPGTGVRELFF
>NA|NA|TRBJ1-4|16|TRBV4-1
TGCGCCAGCAGCCCCCTTGGGGGGGTAACTAATGAAAAACTGTTTTTT
CASSPLGGVTNEKLFF
>NA|NA|TRBJ1-5|10|TRBV29-1
TGCAGCGCACTAAATCAGCCCCAGCATTTT
CSALNQPQHF
>NA|NA|TRBJ2-3|16|TRBV4-2
TGTGCCAGCAGCCAGGAGCGGGCCTCTGGCACAGATACGCAGTATTTT
CASSQERASGTDTQYF
>NA|NA|TRBJ2-7|13|TRBV20-1
TGCAGTGCTAGTTTCGCGGGAACCTACGAGCAGTACTTC
CSASFAGTYEQYF
>NA|NA|TRBJ1-2|11|TRBV20-1
TGCAGTGCCGCTCGGTTGAGCGGCTACACCTTC
CSAARLSGYTF
>TRBD1|few|TRBJ1-6|14|TRBV27
TGTGCCAGCAGTGCCGACAGGGGGCTTTCACCCCTCCACTTT
CASSADRGLSPLHF
>TRBD1|once|TRBJ2-7|13|TRBV5-1
TGCGCCAGCAGCCTGACAGGGTTCAACGAGCAGTACTTC
CASSLTGFNEQYF
>TRBD1|NA|TRBJ1-2|13|TRBV6-2/TRBV6-3
TGTGCCAGCAGCCGGGACAGGGACTATGGCTACACCTTC
CASSRDRDYGYTF
>NA|NA|TRBJ2-7|15|TRBV3-1/TRBV3-2
TGTGCCAGCAGCCAAGATATAAGCGCCGCCTACGAGCAGTACTTC
CASSQDISAAYEQYF
>TRBD2|NA|TRBJ2-7|15|TRBV6-5
TGTGCCAGCAGTCGAGGGACTAGCGGGACGTACGAGCAGTACTTC
CASSRGTSGTYEQYF
>TRBD2|NA|TRBJ2-3|15|TRBV29-1
TGCAGCCCGTCTGGACTAGCGGGGGGAAGAGATACGCAGTATTTT
CSPSGLAGGRDTQYF
>TRBD2|NA|TRBJ2-5|15|TRBV18
TGTGCCAGCACCAACCAAGGACTAGCTGATGAGACCCAGTACTTC
CASTNQGLADETQYF
>TRBD1|NA|TRBJ1-2|13|TRBV6-6
TGTGCCAGCTTGGGACAGGTGTCCTATGGCTACACCTTC
CASLGQVSYGYTF
>TRBD1|NA|TRBJ2-2|18|TRBV6-2/TRBV6-3
TGTGCCAGCAGTTACGGGAGTAGGGACAGCCCGAACACCGGGGAGCTGTTTTTT
CASSYGSRDSPNTGELFF
>NA|NA|TRBJ1-6|15|TRBV7-9
TGTGCCAGCAGCTTAGAGGTCAGGGGAAATTCACCCCTCCACTTT
CASSLEVRGNSPLHF